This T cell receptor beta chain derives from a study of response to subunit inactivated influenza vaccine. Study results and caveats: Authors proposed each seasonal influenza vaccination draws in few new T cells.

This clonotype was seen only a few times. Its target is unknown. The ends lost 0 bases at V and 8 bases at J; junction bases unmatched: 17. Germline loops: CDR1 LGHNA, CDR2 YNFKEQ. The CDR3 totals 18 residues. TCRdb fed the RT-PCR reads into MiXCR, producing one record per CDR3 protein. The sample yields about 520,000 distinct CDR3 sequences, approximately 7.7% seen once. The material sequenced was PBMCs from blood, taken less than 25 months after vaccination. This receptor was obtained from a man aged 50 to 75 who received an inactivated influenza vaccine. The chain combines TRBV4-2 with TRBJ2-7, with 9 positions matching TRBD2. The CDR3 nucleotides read TGTGCCAGCAGCCAAGATGCCCTCGCTGGCGGGAGGGCCGGGCAGCAGTACTTC. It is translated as CASSQDALAGGRAGQQYF.